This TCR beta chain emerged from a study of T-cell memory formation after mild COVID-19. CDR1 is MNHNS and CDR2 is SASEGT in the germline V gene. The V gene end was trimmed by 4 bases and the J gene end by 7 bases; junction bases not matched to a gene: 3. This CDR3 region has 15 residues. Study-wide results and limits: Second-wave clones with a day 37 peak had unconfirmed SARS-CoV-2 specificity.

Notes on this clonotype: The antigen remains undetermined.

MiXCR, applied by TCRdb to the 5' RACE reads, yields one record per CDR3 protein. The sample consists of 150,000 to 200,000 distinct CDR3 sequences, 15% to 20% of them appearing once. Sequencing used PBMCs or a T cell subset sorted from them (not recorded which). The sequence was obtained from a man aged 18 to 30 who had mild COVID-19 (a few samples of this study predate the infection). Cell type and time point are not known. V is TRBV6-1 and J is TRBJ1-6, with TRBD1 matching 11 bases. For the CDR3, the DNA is TGTGCCAGCAGTGGGACAGGGGGCAAGAATTCACCCCTCCACTTT. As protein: CASSGTGGKNSPLHF.